Listed here are 19 T cell receptor beta chains from one sample, sequenced in a study of T cell responses to AZD1222 COVID-19 vaccine. The repertoire was sequenced with immunoSEQ multiplex PCR; TCRdb's copy has only in-frame clones and lacks some. The data show 90,000 to 100,000 clones, with around 85% seen just once and 13% to 15% held by the top ten. The sample in question was peripheral blood, obtained 28 days after the second AZD1222 dose. The receptors stem from an adult who received the AZD1222 COVID-19 vaccine.

The chain employs TRBV6-2 or TRBV6-3 and TRBJ2-1, with 9 nucleotides matching TRBD2. The V gene's germline CDR1 is MNHEY and CDR2 SVGEGT. There are 17 residues in the CDR3. The junction had 20 bases not matched to a gene; V was cut back by 2 bases and J by 15 bases. The chain's CDR3 is CASSYPPSGENLQKTFF. CDR3 DNA: TGTGCCAGCAGTTACCCTCCTAGCGGGGAGAACTTACAAAAAACGTTCTTC.

The V and J genes are TRBV9 and TRBJ1-2, with D maybe TRBD1 (5 bases). There are 16 residues in the CDR3. The germline CDR1 and CDR2 sequences are SGDLS and YYNGEE. V was shortened by 0 bases and J by 4 bases, with 16 bases between the two germline ends. The CDR3 region is CASSVVSGGPIYGYTF. CDR3 DNA: TGTGCCAGCAGCGTAGTATCGGGGGGACCCATCTATGGCTACACCTTC.

This chain connects TRBV5-5 to TRBJ2-1; D is possibly TRBD2 (6 bases). CDR1 and CDR2 from the germline V gene are SGHKS and YYEKEE (reference sequence). The germline V and J ends were trimmed by 0 bases and 9 bases, with 10 bases remaining between them. This CDR3 contains 13 residues. Here the CDR3 DNA reads TGTGCCAGCAGCTTGGTGGGGGGAGGTGAGCAGTTCTTC. Protein: CASSLVGGGEQFF.

The chain joins TRBV19 to TRBJ1-5, with 9 nucleotides matching TRBD1. The junction had 7 bases not matched to a gene; V was cut back by 6 bases and J by 1 base. The CDR3 has 16 amino acids. Germline loops: CDR1 LNHDA, CDR2 SQIVND (reference sequence). The DNA for the CDR3 is TGTGCCAGTAGCCTACAGGGGGCTTTAAGCAATCAGCCCCAGCATTTT. It specifies CASSLQGALSNQPQHF.

The chain is built from TRBV10-3 and TRBJ2-5; TRBD2 agrees at 9 bases. The germline gives CDR1 ENHRY, CDR2 SYGVKD. The CDR3 length is 15 residues. The J segment lost 1 base and the V segment lost 2 bases, leaving 2 bases of the junction unmatched. The CDR3 DNA follows: TGTGCCATCAGTGAGCCGACTAGCGGCCAAGAGACCCAGTACTTC. Amino acid sequence: CAISEPTSGQETQYF.

This clone was seen only a few times. The chain carries TRBV4-3 and TRBJ2-2; 11 nucleotides match TRBD2. After removal of 3 bases from V and 1 base from J, the junction contained 1 base not matched to a gene. The germline gives CDR1 LGHNA, CDR2 YSLEER. The CDR3 totals 16 residues. This CDR3 reads CASSHGTSGNTGELFF. CDR3 DNA sequence: TGCGCCAGCAGCCACGGGACTAGCGGGAACACCGGGGAGCTGTTTTTT.

The V and J genes are TRBV5-1 and TRBJ2-7; 7 bases are a match to TRBD2. CDR3 length: 14 amino acids. The junction had 3 bases not matched to a gene; V was cut back by 1 base and J by 2 bases. CDR1 is SGHRS and CDR2 is YFSETQ in the germline V gene. The CDR3 loop reads CASSLSSGTYEQYF. The DNA for the CDR3 is TGCGCCAGCAGCTTGTCTAGCGGCACCTACGAGCAGTACTTC.

This sequence joins TRBV6-5 and TRBJ2-7, with 7 bases identical to TRBD1. The CDR3 loop spans 14 amino acids. Germline V gives CDR1 MNHEY, CDR2 SVGAGI. J lost 6 bases, V lost 5 bases, and 10 bases had no gene match. The CDR3 DNA reads as TGTGCCAGCAGTATCGGACAGGAAGAGGGCGAGCAGTACTTC. Translating gives CASSIGQEEGEQYF.

J is TRBJ2-1 and V is TRBV11-1; 8 bases align to TRBD1. This CDR3 is 12 amino acids long. In germline, CDR1 is SGHAT, CDR2 FQDESV (reference sequence). Losses at the gene ends were 8 bases for V and 7 bases for J; bases not matched to a gene: 4. Here the CDR3 DNA reads TGTGCCAGCGAACAGGGGGGAAATGAGCAGTTCTTC. This translates into CASEQGGNEQFF.

The V gene is TRBV5-1, the J gene TRBJ2-5; no firm D call. The germline CDR1 and CDR2 sequences are SGHRS and YFSETQ. The CDR3 runs 14 residues. The V end lost 0 bases, the J end lost 5 bases, and 11 bases lay between the germline ends. CDR3 DNA: TGCGCCAGCAGCTTGGTGGTAGGGCACGAGACCCAGTACTTC. Amino acids: CASSLVVGHETQYF.

The chain joins TRBV28 to TRBJ1-1; no firm D call. V lost 3 bases and J lost 5, with 16 bases in between. This CDR3 contains 15 residues. Germline assignment: CDR1 MDHEN and CDR2 SYDVKM. The CDR3 here is CASSFPGSGDTEAFF. Written as DNA, the CDR3 is TGTGCCAGCAGTTTTCCTGGGTCAGGCGATACTGAAGCTTTCTTT.

This chain links TRBV6-1 with TRBJ1-3; TRBD1 aligns across 12 bases. Germline lookup yields CDR1 MNHNS and CDR2 SASEGT. This CDR3 has 16 residues. J was trimmed by 3 bases and V by 3 bases; bases with no gene match: 3. The CDR3 protein is CASSEGQGAGGNTIYF. The CDR3 coding sequence is TGTGCCAGCAGTGAGGGACAGGGGGCAGGTGGAAACACCATATATTTT.

The rearrangement uses TRBV18 and TRBJ2-3; no definite D call. Germline V gene sequence: CDR1 KGHSH, CDR2 LQKENI. The V end lost 3 bases, the J end lost 0 bases, and 7 bases lay between the germline ends. The CDR3 has 14 residues. The CDR3 sequence: CASSPESSTDTQYF. Here the CDR3 DNA reads TGTGCCAGCTCACCCGAAAGTAGCACAGATACGCAGTATTTT.

The V gene is TRBV3-1 (or the pseudogene TRBV3-2), the J gene TRBJ1-1; D gene unclear. Between the trimmed V and J ends, which lost 4 bases and 1 base, there was a span of 10 bases. CDR1 and CDR2 from the germline V gene are LGHDT and YNNKEL (reference sequence). CDR3 length: 14 amino acids. The CDR3 sequence: CASSRTEANTEAFF. The DNA for the CDR3 is TGTGCCAGCAGCCGGACCGAGGCGAACACTGAAGCTTTCTTT.

The V call is TRBV29-1, the J call TRBJ2-7; TRBD2 matches 15 bases. The trim removed 6 bases at V and 7 bases at J, leaving 4 bases unmatched. Looked up from germline, CDR1 is SQVTM and CDR2 is ANQGSEA. CDR3 length equals 13 residues. CDR3 sequence: CSVRTSGRGEQYF. For the CDR3, the DNA is TGCAGCGTACGGACTAGCGGGAGGGGTGAGCAGTACTTC.

The gene calls are TRBV2 and TRBJ2-1; TRBD1 might be the D (6 bases). The germline V and J ends were trimmed by 7 bases and 0 bases, with 13 bases remaining between them. Germline V gene lookup returns CDR1 SNHLY and CDR2 FYNNEI. CDR3 size: 15 residues. The CDR3 nucleotides are TGTGCCAGCAATAATCAGGGGAGCTCCTACAATGAGCAGTTCTTC. The encoded protein is CASNNQGSSYNEQFF. The variable domain in full, completed from reference TRBV2 and TRBJ2-1, reads EPEVTQTPSHQVTQMGQEVILRCVPISNHLYFYWYRQILGQKVEFLVSFYNNEISEKSEIFDDQFSVERPDGSNFTLKIRSTKLEDSAMYFCASNNQGSSYNEQFFGPGTRLTVL.

The V call is TRBV7-2, the J call TRBJ2-1; D not certain. V shed 5 bases and J shed 5 bases, with 13 bases lying between them. Germline V CDR1 and CDR2: SGHTA, FQGNSA. This CDR3 is 14 amino acids long. The chain's CDR3 is CASSTRGGHNEQFF. The CDR3 DNA is TGTGCCAGCAGCACCCGAGGCGGCCACAATGAGCAGTTCTTC.

This chain links TRBV5-1 with TRBJ2-5, with TRBD1 as a possible D gene (5 bases). The V and J ends lost 3 bases and 1 base respectively, with 10 bases between them. Looked up from germline, CDR1 is SGHRS and CDR2 is YFSETQ. The CDR3 is 14 residues long. CDR3 bases: TGCGCCAGCAGCTCCGACAGAATCCAAGAGACCCAGTACTTC. Encoded protein: CASSSDRIQETQYF.

The chain uses TRBV4-3 and TRBJ2-5, with D possibly being TRBD2 (6 bases). The CDR3 extends over 15 amino acids. V dropped 0 bases and J dropped 5 bases, with 13 bases sitting between them. The germline gives CDR1 LGHNA, CDR2 YSLEER. CDR3 residues: CASSQDRGSGETQYF. The CDR3 coding sequence is TGCGCCAGCAGCCAAGATCGGGGGTCGGGGGAGACCCAGTACTTC.